The entry below gives a single TCR beta chain sequence along with its context. No antigen is known for it. The V end was cut by 4 bases, the J end by 7 bases, with 16 bases between. This CDR3 contains 14 residues. Germline V gives CDR1 SEHNR, CDR2 FQNEAQ (reference sequence). Through a sample-barcoded 5' primer and a J-beta primer mix, a second PCR was run for roughly 6 to 11 cycles. Each cDNA molecule, via a template-switch adaptor with 12 random nucleotides, was tagged. TCRdb called the 5' RACE reads again in MiXCR, with one record for every CDR3 protein. The sample has 1.5 million or so distinct CDR3 sequences; around 40% are singletons. The donors, healthy Caucasians from Russia, were aged about 6 to 100. This entry is derived from a study of blood T cells in healthy people across ages. Overall study findings and caveats: Fewer expanded clones and more diversity marked long-lived versus aged donors.

The sequenced sample was blood. This receptor was taken from a young woman in good health. The chain recombines TRBV7-9 with TRBJ1-2; no definite D call. CDR3 region: CASSSRTVETGYTF. The DNA of the CDR3 is TGTGCCAGCAGCTCTCGGACGGTGGAGACTGGCTACACCTTC.